The rows below give T cell receptor beta chains drawn from one sample of a study of blood T cell repertoires in COVID-19. The assay was immunoSEQ multiplex PCR, and TCRdb's table has in-frame clones only and misses some. The sample has hundreds of thousands of clones, 70% to 85% seen once. Input material: peripheral blood. The receptors were gathered from a woman at least 80 years old with acute or convalescent COVID-19. Each CDR3 is given with its conserved first and last residue. D genes are given only for firm matches. Some rows mark clone size as missing; the rest say once, few, many or name a class of expanded clone.

clone_size d_call j_call v_call cdr3_nt cdr3_aa
- - TRBJ1-5 TRBV28 TGTGCCAGCAGGCGCGCCCTGACTCAGCAGCGGCCCCAGCATTTT CASRRALTQQRPQHF
few TRBD1 TRBJ1-1 TRBV4-2 TGTGCCAGCAGCCAAGATCCCCAGGGGGGGAACACTGAAGCTTTCTTT CASSQDPQGGNTEAFF
- - TRBJ1-5 TRBV7-8 TGTGCCAGCAGCTTACAGGGCCAGAATCAGCCCCAGCATTTT CASSLQGQNQPQHF
- - TRBJ1-5 TRBV7-2 TGTGCCAGCAGCTTATTGGGGCAGAACAATCAGCCCCAGCATTTT CASSLLGQNNQPQHF
- TRBD2 TRBJ2-1 TRBV5-1 TGCGCCAGCAGCTTCCGGCGGGGGGACTACAATGAGCAGTTCTTC CASSFRRGDYNEQFF
- TRBD2 TRBJ2-1 TRBV6-2/TRBV6-3 TGTGCCAGCAGTTCAAGCCTGGGACTAGGACGTGAGCAGTTCTTC CASSSSLGLGREQFF
- TRBD2 TRBJ2-6 TRBV6-2/TRBV6-3 TGTGCCAGCAGTTCTCCGGGACTAGCGAACTCTGGGGCCAACGTCCTGACTTTC CASSSPGLANSGANVLTF
- TRBD1 TRBJ1-1 TRBV10-3 TGTGCCATCAGTGAGTCAGGGGACAGGGGTTTCGAGGCTTTCTTT CAISESGDRGFEAFF
- TRBD1 TRBJ1-5 TRBV2 TGTGCCAGCAGCAGGGGACAGGCAGATCAGCCCCAGCATTTT CASSRGQADQPQHF
- - TRBJ1-1 TRBV5-8 TGTGCCAGCAGCCCGTCGTCTCGGGCTCGGAGGGATGAAGCTTTCTTT CASSPSSRARRDEAFF
once - TRBJ1-1 TRBV9 TGTGCCAGCAGCGTAGGTTCCCCCCCAACTGAAGCTTTCTTT CASSVGSPPTEAFF
- TRBD1 TRBJ2-7 TRBV4-1 TGCGCCAGCAGCCAGTCCCAGGGGGCGCTTGAGCAGTACTTC CASSQSQGALEQYF
- TRBD2 TRBJ2-5 TRBV5-1 TGCGCCAGCAGCCATCGACTAGCGGGGGGTTCCGCTCAAGAGACCCAGTACTTC CASSHRLAGGSAQETQYF
once - TRBJ1-5 TRBV2 TGTGCCAGCAGCGCTGACAGTGGGGCGAGTCAGCCCCAGCATTTT CASSADSGASQPQHF
- - TRBJ1-3 TRBV7-2 TGTGCCAGCAGCCCAGGGTCGACTGGAAACACCATATATTTT CASSPGSTGNTIYF
- TRBD2 TRBJ2-5 TRBV5-1 TGCGCCAGCAGCTTACGCCTAGCGGGGGGCCAGGAGACCCAGTACTTC CASSLRLAGGQETQYF
- TRBD1 TRBJ1-6 TRBV14 TGTGCCAGCAGCCAAGTTCCGGGACAGGGGAGTGATAGGTCCTATAATTCACCCCTCCACTTT CASSQVPGQGSDRSYNSPLHF
- - TRBJ2-3 TRBV28 TGTGCCAGCAGTTTAGGCGGGCACACAGATACGCAGTATTTT CASSLGGHTDTQYF
- TRBD1 TRBJ2-7 TRBV5-8 TGTGCCAGCAGCTTCGGACAGGGGGTATACGAGCAGTACTTC CASSFGQGVYEQYF
- TRBD1 TRBJ2-5 TRBV2 TGTGCCAGCAGGGTCGGGACAGGGGAAAAGACCCAGTACTTC CASRVGTGEKTQYF
- TRBD1 TRBJ1-1 TRBV6-5 TGTGCCAGCACGAGGGCACAGGGGTTCGGGACTGAAGCTTTCTTT CASTRAQGFGTEAFF
- - TRBJ1-2 TRBV6-4 TGTGCCAGCAGGAACACAGGGCAGGGTGGCTACACCTTC CASRNTGQGGYTF
- - TRBJ1-1 TRBV15 TGTGCCACCAGCAGAGGCTGGGGGGGGGCCTCTGGAATGAGCACTGAAGCTTTCTTT CATSRGWGGASGMSTEAFF
- TRBD1 TRBJ2-5 TRBV5-1 TGCGCCAGCAGCCTCGGACAGGGGCAGACCCAGTACTTC CASSLGQGQTQYF
- - TRBJ2-7 TRBV18 TGTGCCAGCTCACAGGGTGGGGGCATAGGCGAGCAGTACTTC CASSQGGGIGEQYF
- TRBD2 TRBJ2-7 TRBV9 TGTGCCAGCAGCCCCCGGGCTAGCGGGCCCTACGAGCAGTACTTC CASSPRASGPYEQYF
- TRBD1 TRBJ2-1 TRBV7-9 TGTGCCAGCAGCTCTCTCCTCGGGACAGGGGCTGAGCAGTTCTTC CASSSLLGTGAEQFF
- - TRBJ1-1 TRBV6-5 TGTGCCAGCAGATTTACCGCTGACAGGCGCACTGAAGCTTTCTTT CASRFTADRRTEAFF
- TRBD2 TRBJ2-7 TRBV5-1 TGCGCCAGCAGCTTTAGAGCGGGGAACTACGAGCAGTACTTC CASSFRAGNYEQYF
few - TRBJ1-5 TRBV24-1 TGTGCCTCAAGGGGGTGCGGACAGCCCCAGCATTTT CASRGCGQPQHF
- TRBD1 TRBJ1-1 TRBV5-1 TGCGCCAGCAGCTGGGACAGGGCAACCATGAACACTGAAGCTTTCTTT CASSWDRATMNTEAFF
- TRBD1 TRBJ2-7 TRBV15 TGTGCCACCAGCAGAGTCGCACAGGGGGGCTACGAGCAGTACTTC CATSRVAQGGYEQYF
- TRBD2 TRBJ2-1 TRBV7-2 TGTGCCAGCAGCTGGGGGACTAGCGGGGATGAGCAGTTCTTC CASSWGTSGDEQFF
- - TRBJ2-3 TRBV3-1/TRBV3-2 TGTGCCAGCAGCCAAGATCAACCTAGCAGGACAGATACGCAGTATTTT CASSQDQPSRTDTQYF
few - TRBJ2-5 TRBV24-1 TGTGCCACCAGTGATTCCGGGACTGATTCGTACCAAGAGACCCAGTACTTC CATSDSGTDSYQETQYF
- - TRBJ2-7 TRBV5-1 TGCGCCAGCAGCTTGGCCGGGGTATCCTGGAATGAGCAGTACTTC CASSLAGVSWNEQYF
- - TRBJ1-2 TRBV6-5 TGTGCCAGCAGTCCGGGGGACCCCAACTATGGCTACACCTTC CASSPGDPNYGYTF
- - TRBJ2-5 TRBV5-6 TGTGCCAGCAGCTTGGCCCTTTTACGGGGGACCCAGTACTTC CASSLALLRGTQYF
few - TRBJ1-3 TRBV12-5 TGTGCTAGTGCCTCAGGCAACTCTGGAAACACCATATATTTT CASASGNSGNTIYF
- TRBD2 TRBJ2-2 TRBV5-1 TGCGCCAGTGTTTCCGGGACTAGCGGGAGAGAGGTCGGGGAGCTGTTTTTT CASVSGTSGREVGELFF
- - TRBJ2-2 TRBV5-1 TGCGCCAGCAGCCAAGACCTACCGACAGAGGAAGGGGAGCTGTTTTTT CASSQDLPTEEGELFF
- TRBD1 TRBJ1-5 TRBV18 TGTGCCAGCTCACCGGGCAGGGGGCAGGGTCAGCCCCAGCATTTT CASSPGRGQGQPQHF
- - TRBJ1-1 TRBV5-1 TGCGCCAGCAGCCGCGGATCCGGGTGGAGCAACACTGAAGCTTTCTTT CASSRGSGWSNTEAFF
once TRBD1 TRBJ1-1 TRBV5-6 TGTGCCAGCAGCTGGGACAGGGTGAACACTGAAGCTTTCTTT CASSWDRVNTEAFF
- - TRBJ1-1 TRBV28 TGTGCCAGCAGTTTACAGGGAAACACTGAAGCTTTCTTT CASSLQGNTEAFF
- TRBD1 TRBJ1-1 TRBV11-2 TGTGCCAGCAGCGCCCGGGACAGGGGGCGCACTGAAGCTTTCTTT CASSARDRGRTEAFF